Sequencing of this T cell receptor beta chain was carried out in a study of blood T cell repertoires in COVID-19 (dated by TCRdb to the early 2020s). At the level of the whole study: Samples from collaborators originated in the United States, Italy and Spain and spanned both the acute and convalescent phases of COVID-19. The prospective study material was composed of cDNA or gDNA derived from T cells, B-cell-depleted T cells, or PBMCs. Subjects who had been exposed to COVID-19, were actively infected with it, or had recovered from it provided the deeply sampled blood TCRbeta repertoires that made up the dataset. The repertoires were made available in a free public database intended to serve as a resource for research on the immune response to SARS-CoV-2. The samples were drawn from two sources: the first 160 participants of the ongoing ImmuneRACE study, and 950 to 1,500 subjects contributed by 6 global collaborators. Nearly every sample came with metadata listing a de-identified subject ID, COVID-19 status, age in years and sex. HLA class I and class II types, where available, came from metadata supplied by the sample provider rather than from assay-based typing. Summary of the overall study and its limitations: How much clinical and demographic metadata was included differed by source and by participant, and the metadata was provided uncurated.

V and J are truncated by 4 bases and 0 bases respectively, leaving an intervening sequence of 4 bases. The CDR1 and CDR2 encoded by the germline V gene are SGHVS and FNYEAQ. Spanning cysteine to phenylalanine, the CDR3 consists of 14 amino acids. Just CDR3 DNA is preserved here, 42 bases in frame from base 1. A remark on this clone: Its antigen specificity is not known. No quality values exist for individual bases; no much larger clone is one base distant.

The immunoSEQ Assay, a bias-controlled multiplex PCR, was used to amplify TCRbeta CDR3 regions from genomic DNA. In the paper's pipeline: Nucleated cell counts per sample were estimated from amplification of reference gene primers within the assay. To quantify the absolute abundance of each unique TCRbeta CDR3 rearrangement, sequence reads were collapsed and filtered. Productive Simpson clonality was computed per sample as the square root of Simpson's diversity index over productive rearrangements. TCRdb provides this immuneACCESS table in a form limited to in-frame rearrangements. Some clones are lacking; in checked studies, under half of them reflect an unresolved V gene, and why the rest are absent is not known. For V, J and clone size, that table is used; D and trimming come from the DNA. This sample is represented by some 250,000 clones; about 84% of them were singletons. Jointly, the top ten make up approximately 7.9% of the sample.

The collaborating institutions used their own protocols to collect whole blood in K2EDTA tubes. For TCRbeta analysis, collaborators shipped samples in one of three forms: frozen whole blood, isolated PBMCs, or DNA extracted from either of those sample types. The receptor was derived from a woman aged 80 or over with acute or convalescent COVID-19. The sample taken for sequencing was peripheral blood. The rearranged segments are TRBV7-6 and TRBJ2-6; there is no confident call for the D gene. In nucleotide form, the sequence is TGTGCCAGCAGCTCGAGCTCTGGGGCCAACGTCCTGACTTTC. Translated, it reads CASSSSSGANVLTF. The CDR3, completed at both ends by the reference TRBV7-6 and TRBJ2-6 genes, gives the full variable domain GAGVSQSPRYKVTKRGQDVALRCDPISGHVSLYWYRQALGQGPEFLTYFNYEAQQDKSGLPNDRFSAERPEGSISTLTIQRTEQRDSAMYRCASSSSSGANVLTFGAGSRLTVL.